This T cell receptor beta chain was captured by sequencing in a study of CD8 T cells in ankylosing spondylitis. Findings of the study overall: Some motif variants were previously reported in reactive arthritis synovial fluid and blood. Apparently characteristic of ankylosing spondylitis blood was a TCR beta motif (eight highly homologous variants).

It was by quantitative 5'-RACE with molecular barcodes that TCR beta libraries were made. TCRdb reanalysed the 5' RACE reads using MiXCR and keeps one entry per CDR3 protein. The sample has about 150,000 distinct CDR3 sequences, under 35% seen once; the top ten hold 6%. This clonotype occurred a few times. Its antigen remains unidentified. The sequence was obtained from a male donor with ankylosing spondylitis. The sequenced sample consisted of synovial fluid, either unsorted or a sorted T cell fraction (not recorded which).

DNA for the CDR3: TGCGCCAGCAGTCAGGGGGGGGTCAGCTACAATGAGCAGTTCTTC. It encodes CASSQGGVSYNEQFF. The V and J genes are TRBV10-2 and TRBJ2-1; D assignment may be TRBD1 or TRBD2 (7 bases each). V lost 5 bases, J lost 3 bases, and 14 bases lay in between. The germline gives CDR1 WSHSY, CDR2 SAAADI. The CDR3 covers 15 residues.